This T cell receptor beta chain was recovered during a study of shared clonotypes between healthy human individuals. Running of the assay took place at deep level. Sequencing used immunoSEQ multiplex PCR; TCRdb keeps in-frame clones, though not all of them. This sample has 550,000 to 800,000 clones, with roughly 70% found just once. CDR1 and CDR2 (germline): SNHLY, FYNNEI. The V and J ends lost 4 bases and 8 bases, in that order; junction bases with no gene match: 6. This CDR3 has 13 amino acids. Sequencing was performed on memory CD4+ T cells sorted from blood. Regarding subset: CD45RA-negative fraction. This chain links TRBV2 with TRBJ1-2; 8 bases are shared with TRBD1. The source of this sequence is a woman aged 25-40 years in good health. CDR3 coding DNA: TGTGCCAGCAGTGCGACGACAGGGGCGGGCTACACCTTC. Its translation is CASSATTGAGYTF.